The 26 T cell receptor beta chains below were found in one sample sequenced in a study of OX40 agonist ivuxolimab in advanced cancers. The protocol was immunoSEQ multiplex PCR, while the TCRdb copy is restricted to in-frame clones and leaves out a portion. Here the sample spans roughly 70,000 clones, 89% being singletons. Sequenced material: CD4+ or CD8+ T cells sorted from blood, taken in a trial of the OX40 agonist ivuxolimab. Receptors were obtained from an adult with an advanced solid tumor such as melanoma, head and neck, liver or kidney cancer.

V gene TRBV5-4 combines with J gene TRBJ2-3; D is perhaps TRBD2 (5 bases). The V and J ends lost 0 bases and 0 bases respectively, with 5 bases between them. The CDR3 consists of 14 residues. Germline CDR1 SGHNT, CDR2 YYREEE (reference sequence). CDR3 DNA: TGTGCCAGCAGCTTGGAGCGGAGCACAGATACGCAGTATTTT. Translating it yields CASSLERSTDTQYF.

As regards this clone: Other DNA variants within this sample encode the same CDR3. The chain has TRBV18 and TRBJ2-3; D is ambiguous. V lost 3 bases and J lost 3, with 7 bases in between. The CDR3 loop spans 13 amino acids. The germline gives CDR1 KGHSH, CDR2 LQKENI. CDR3 sequence reads: CASSPASTDTQYF. The CDR3 DNA sequence: TGTGCCAGCTCACCTGCCAGTACAGATACGCAGTATTTT.

Points on this clone: One end of the junction varies from germline; a read error may be responsible. V and J are TRBV6-6 and TRBJ2-3, with 12 nucleotides matching TRBD2. Per germline, CDR1 MNHNY and CDR2 SVGAGI (reference sequence). The CDR3 runs 15 residues. CDR3 sequence: CACSQLAGGLDTQYF. The CDR3 region has the DNA TGTGCCTGCAGTCAACTAGCGGGAGGTCTCGATACGCAGTATTTT.

This rearrangement joins TRBV21-1 to TRBJ2-3; the DNA was not used to check the table's D call, TRBD1. TRBV21-1 is flagged as a pseudogene. The CDR3 is 15 amino acids. The CDR3 sequence is CASSIGQGSTDTQYF. DNA for the CDR3: TGTGCCAGCAGCATAGGGCAGGGGAGCACAGATACGCAGTATTTT.

V usage is TRBV5-6 and J usage is TRBJ1-2; no clear D. Trimming pared 1 base from V and 2 bases from J, leaving 9 bases between. Germline loops: CDR1 SGHDT, CDR2 YYEEEE. This CDR3 spans 14 amino acids. CDR3 DNA: TGTGCCAGCAGCTTGCCCGGGTTGAACTATGGCTACACCTTC. It yields the protein CASSLPGLNYGYTF.

This rearrangement joins TRBV11-3 to TRBJ1-6; TRBD1 might be the D (6 bases). This CDR3 spans 14 amino acids. Germline V gene data show CDR1 as SGHNT and CDR2 as YENEEA. The V end lost 7 bases, the J end lost 7 bases, and 14 bases lay between the germline ends. The CDR3, as DNA: TGTGCCAGCACTACAGGGTTTAGAAATTCACCCCTCCACTTT. Residues: CASTTGFRNSPLHF.

In regard to this clone: The junction shows a germline mismatch at one end, possibly a read error. The chain couples TRBV7-7 to TRBJ2-5, with unresolved D. The CDR3 has 15 residues. Germline V gene data show CDR1 as SSHAT and CDR2 as FNYEAQ (reference sequence). The CDR3 DNA sequence: TGTGCTAGCAGCTTAACACCTATCGGTCTAGAGACCCAGTACTTC. This encodes CASSLTPIGLETQYF.

The chain uses TRBV6-1 and TRBJ1-1, with D unclear. Per germline, CDR1 MNHNS and CDR2 SASEGT. CDR3 length equals 14 residues. V was cut by 2 bases and J by 4 bases, with 11 bases left in between. The CDR3 bases are TGTGCCAGCAGTGAACGGTGGGGATCCACTGAAGCTTTCTTT. It codes for CASSERWGSTEAFF.

The gene calls are TRBV19 and TRBJ2-2; D is perhaps TRBD1 or TRBD2 (5 bases each). Trimming shortened V by 8 bases and J by 5 bases, and 18 bases separated the two germline ends. Germline V CDR1 and CDR2: LNHDA, SQIVND (reference sequence). This CDR3 has 15 amino acids. CDR3 residues: CASGHGLSGTGELFF. DNA for the CDR3: TGTGCCAGTGGACACGGCCTTTCGGGAACCGGGGAGCTGTTTTTT.

The chain carries TRBV5-6 and TRBJ1-4, with D tentatively TRBD1 (6 bases). V gave up 6 bases and J gave up 8 bases, with 20 bases separating them. Germline CDR1 reads SGHDT; CDR2 reads YYEEEE. CDR3 length: 15 amino acids. CDR3 DNA sequence: TGTGCCAGCAACAAGGATCAGGGGATGGGGGAAAAACTGTTTTTT. Encoded protein: CASNKDQGMGEKLFF.

This clone was seen a single time. The J gene is TRBJ2-3, the V gene TRBV5-6; D call uncertain. V was cut by 7 bases and J by 2 bases, with 11 bases left in between. Germline V gene sequence: CDR1 SGHDT, CDR2 YYEEEE. The CDR3 is 13 residues long. CDR3 nucleotide sequence: TGTGCCAGCTTGCTTGGGATCACAGATACGCAGTATTTT. Encoded protein: CASLLGITDTQYF.

The chain carries TRBV28 and TRBJ1-1; D uncertain. The CDR3 loop spans 12 amino acids. The germline V gene encodes CDR1 MDHEN and CDR2 SYDVKM. Trimming pared 8 bases from V and 0 bases from J, leaving 7 bases between. DNA for the CDR3: TGTGCCAGCTATAGTCTGAACACTGAAGCTTTCTTT. Residues: CASYSLNTEAFF.

The genes are TRBV30 and TRBJ2-5; the D gene is possibly TRBD1 (5 bases). Trimming removed 6 bases at V and 3 bases at J, with 8 bases between. The germline V gene has CDR1 GTSNPN and CDR2 SVGIG (reference sequence). This CDR3 region has 11 residues. Here the CDR3 DNA reads TGTGCCTGTCTCAGGGAAGAGACCCAGTACTTC. It is translated as CACLREETQYF.

The rearrangement joins TRBV21-1 to TRBJ2-7; the tabulated D call, TRBD2, remains unverified against the DNA. TRBV21-1 is given as a pseudogene. This CDR3 region has 18 residues. As DNA, the CDR3 is TGTGCCAGCAGCAAAGTCCCGAAGACTAGCGGGAGTGTCGACGAGCAGTACTTC. This sequence encodes CASSKVPKTSGSVDEQYF.

V usage is TRBV5-1 and J usage is TRBJ2-5; D is possibly TRBD1 (6 bases). The germline gives CDR1 SGHRS, CDR2 YFSETQ. With 4 bases removed from V and 5 bases from J, the gap between germline ends came to 21 bases. The CDR3 loop spans 16 amino acids. The CDR3 region has the DNA TGCGCCAGCAGCACAGGACAATTGGGGGCCGGGGAGACCCAGTACTTC. Protein: CASSTGQLGAGETQYF.

The chain carries TRBV18 and TRBJ1-2; 8 bases agree with TRBD1. Germline V lookup: CDR1 KGHSH, CDR2 LQKENI. CDR3 size: 15 residues. Trimming removed 4 bases from V and 2 bases from J; junction bases left unmatched: 6. CDR3 loop: CASSQAGGENYGYTF. The CDR3 bases are TGTGCCAGCTCACAAGCAGGGGGCGAGAACTATGGCTACACCTTC. The whole variable domain, filled in from reference TRBV18 and TRBJ1-2, reads NAGVMQNPRHLVRRRGQEARLRCSPMKGHSHVYWYRQLPEEGLKFMVYLQKENIIDESGMPKERFSAEFPKEGPSILRIQQVVRGDSAAYFCASSQAGGENYGYTFGSGTRLTVV.

This chain joins TRBV27 and TRBJ1-2; the D is unclear. Per the germline V gene, CDR1 is MNHEY and CDR2 is SMNVEV (reference sequence). The CDR3 loop spans 13 amino acids. Trimming took 4 bases from V and 1 from J, leaving 7 bases between them. The CDR3 DNA sequence: TGTGCCAGCAGTTGGGAACTTAACTATGGCTACACCTTC. It codes for CASSWELNYGYTF.

The gene calls are TRBV19 and TRBJ2-5; 8 bases are a match to TRBD2. CDR3 length equals 16 residues. Germline lookup yields CDR1 LNHDA and CDR2 SQIVND (reference sequence). The ends lost 2 bases at V and 5 bases at J; junction bases unmatched: 10. The CDR3 loop is CASSILSGGPSETQYF. CDR3 sequence (DNA): TGTGCCAGTAGTATATTGTCGGGAGGGCCCTCTGAGACCCAGTACTTC.

The sample holds one count of this clone. The genes are TRBV19 and TRBJ2-7; D might be TRBD1 or TRBD2, each matching 8 bases. V shed 5 bases and J shed 5 bases, with 22 bases lying between them. The length of the CDR3 is 16 residues. Per the germline V gene, CDR1 is LNHDA and CDR2 is SQIVND (reference sequence). CDR3 amino acids: CASSAGGSSGSDEQYF. The CDR3, as DNA: TGTGCCAGTAGTGCAGGGGGCTCGAGCGGGAGTGACGAGCAGTACTTC.

The V gene is TRBV7-9, the J gene TRBJ2-7; no clear D. Germline V gene data show CDR1 as SEHNR and CDR2 as FQNEAQ (reference sequence). This CDR3 has 12 residues. Trimming took off 0 bases at V and 6 bases at J, with 6 bases between the two ends. CDR3 in amino acids: CASSLASLEQYF. The DNA for the CDR3 is TGTGCCAGCAGCTTAGCCAGCCTCGAGCAGTACTTC.

This clone was recorded once. This chain uses TRBV6-5 with TRBJ2-1; 13 nucleotides line up with TRBD2. This CDR3 spans 15 amino acids. V shed 10 bases and J 4 bases; nucleotides not matched to a gene: 7. Germline CDR1 and CDR2: MNHEY and SVGAGI. The CDR3: CATTSGRAGYNEQFF. The CDR3 DNA reads TGTGCCACAACTAGCGGGAGGGCCGGATACAATGAGCAGTTCTTC.

The rearrangement uses TRBV27 and TRBJ2-7, with 10 bases identical to TRBD2. The CDR3 has 13 amino acids. The trim removed 6 bases at V and 6 bases at J, leaving 5 bases unmatched. Germline V CDR1 and CDR2: MNHEY, SMNVEV (reference sequence). CDR3 sequence reads: CASRLAGTGEQYF. DNA for the CDR3: TGTGCCAGCAGACTAGCGGGAACGGGCGAGCAGTACTTC.

The chain links TRBV7-3 to TRBJ2-3; D uncertain. Looked up from germline, CDR1 is SGHTA and CDR2 is FQGTGA. With 5 bases removed from V and 0 bases from J, the gap between germline ends came to 9 bases. The CDR3 has 14 amino acids. The CDR3 sequence: CASSNSRSTDTQYF. The CDR3 nucleotides are TGTGCCAGCAGCAACTCTCGGAGCACAGATACGCAGTATTTT.

The V call is TRBV6-5, the J call TRBJ2-1; TRBD1 aligns across 7 bases. The trim removed 7 bases at V and 2 bases at J, leaving 8 bases unmatched. The CDR3 covers 15 residues. The germline V gene has CDR1 MNHEY and CDR2 SVGAGI. CDR3 nucleotide sequence: TGTGCCAGCATCCTTAGGGGGCCTACCTACAATGAGCAGTTCTTC. This translates into CASILRGPTYNEQFF.

The chain has TRBV5-4 and TRBJ2-6; possible D gene TRBD2, 6 bases. Germline values: CDR1 SGHNT, CDR2 YYREEE (reference sequence). The CDR3 loop spans 17 amino acids. V gave up 5 bases and J gave up 2 bases, with 17 bases separating them. DNA for the CDR3: TGTGCCAGCAGTTCGGAAGCGGGTAGTCCTGGGGCCAACGTCCTGACTTTC. As protein: CASSSEAGSPGANVLTF.

This clone was observed a single time. This chain joins TRBV7-9 and TRBJ1-5; no definite D call. The germline gives CDR1 SEHNR, CDR2 FQNEAQ (reference sequence). The CDR3 is 16 amino acids. V lost 2 bases, J lost 3 bases, and 14 bases lay in between. The DNA of the CDR3 is TGTGCCAGCAGCTTAACGGGCGGTCAGCACAATCAGCCCCAGCATTTT. Translation: CASSLTGGQHNQPQHF.